This TCR beta chain was captured by sequencing in a study of T cells in Graves' hyperthyroidism and ophthalmopathy. Amplification yielded TCR beta CDR3 regions, with RNA transcripts as the source. During a first-round RT-PCR of the TCR CDR3, the HTBI primer set was used. MiXCR was run by TCRdb on the multiplex PCR reads, yielding one entry per CDR3 protein. The sample carries 300,000 to 400,000 distinct CDR3 sequences, about 14% recorded once. The sample holds many counts of this clonotype. The CDR3 runs to 12 residues. The V gene lost 5 bases and the J gene lost 15 bases, with 17 bases spanning the gap. CDR1 and CDR2 (germline): LGHDT, YNNKEL (reference sequence).

The rearrangement links TRBV3-1 to TRBJ2-1; TRBD1 is a possible D gene (6 bases). Material: blood. The origin of this receptor is a woman in her twenties or thirties with Graves' ophthalmopathy. The CDR3 DNA is TGTGCCAGCAGCAAACCGGGACATGGGTTGTTCTTC. Translated: CASSKPGHGLFF.